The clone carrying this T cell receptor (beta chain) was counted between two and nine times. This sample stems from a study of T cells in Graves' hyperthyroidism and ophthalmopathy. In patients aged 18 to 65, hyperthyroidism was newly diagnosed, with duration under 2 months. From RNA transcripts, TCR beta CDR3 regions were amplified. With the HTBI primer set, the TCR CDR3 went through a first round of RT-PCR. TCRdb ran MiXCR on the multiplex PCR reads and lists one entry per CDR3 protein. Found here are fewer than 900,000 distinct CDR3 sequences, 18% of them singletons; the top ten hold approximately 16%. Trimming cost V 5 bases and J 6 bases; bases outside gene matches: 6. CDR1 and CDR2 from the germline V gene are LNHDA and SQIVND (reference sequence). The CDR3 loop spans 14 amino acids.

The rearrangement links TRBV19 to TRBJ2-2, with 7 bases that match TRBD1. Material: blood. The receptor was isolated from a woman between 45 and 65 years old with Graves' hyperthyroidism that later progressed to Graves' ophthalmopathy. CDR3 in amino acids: CASSPSTGPGELFF. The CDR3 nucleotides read TGTGCCAGTAGTCCATCGACAGGGCCCGGGGAGCTGTTTTTT.